This TCR beta chain was sequenced in a study of blood T cells in healthy people across ages. Through a sample-barcoded 5' primer and a J-beta primer mix, a second PCR was run for roughly 6 to 12 cycles. Using its own MiXCR run on the 5' RACE reads, TCRdb lists one record per CDR3 protein. The sample carries fewer than 800,000 distinct CDR3 sequences, 20% to 25% recorded once. With 0 bases removed from V and 7 bases from J, the gap between germline ends came to 10 bases. The CDR3 spans 14 residues. From germline, CDR1 is MRHNA and CDR2 SNTAGT. This clonotype was seen only a few times. These data were also filed under a second study, of T cells of mothers and their children.

Sequencing was carried out using blood. The chain uses TRBV6-4 and TRBJ1-5; D gene unclear. This sequence was found in a boy younger than 18 in good health. As DNA, the CDR3 is TGTGCCAGCAGTGACTCGGGCCGGGGACAGCCCCAGCATTTT. Translation: CASSDSGRGQPQHF.